Following are 26 T cell receptor beta chains from one sample sequenced in a study of T cell responses to AZD1222 COVID-19 vaccine. The table came from immunoSEQ multiplex PCR; TCRdb's copy has only in-frame clones and leaves some out. The sample lists over 130,000 clones, about 93% seen once, with around 3.1% in the top ten. Here the sequenced sample was peripheral blood, taken 28 days after the second AZD1222 dose. The origin of the receptors is an adult who received the AZD1222 COVID-19 vaccine.

The rearrangement links TRBV12-3 or TRBV12-4 to TRBJ2-7; the match to TRBD2 covers 11 bases. This CDR3 spans 13 amino acids. The V and J ends lost 5 bases and 4 bases, in that order; junction bases with no gene match: 1. As DNA, the CDR3 is TGTGCCAGCAGTCCTAGCGGGAGGTACGAGCAGTACTTC. Its protein is CASSPSGRYEQYF.

The chain combines TRBV30 with TRBJ1-5; D possibly corresponds to TRBD1 (6 bases). Germline V lookup: CDR1 GTSNPN, CDR2 SVGIG (reference sequence). This CDR3 is built from 15 residues. Trimming removed 0 bases from V and 4 bases from J, with 13 bases in between. CDR3 DNA sequence: TGTGCCTGGAGTGTAAAAGGGGGTTGGAATCAGCCCCAGCATTTT. Translation gives CAWSVKGGWNQPQHF. The complete variable domain, with remaining parts taken from reference TRBV30 and TRBJ1-5, reads SQTIHQWPATLVQPVGSPLSLECTVEGTSNPNLYWYRQAAGRGLQLLFYSVGIGQISSEVPQNLSASRPQDRQFILSSKKLLLSDSGFYLCAWSVKGGWNQPQHFGDGTRLSIL.

The chain has TRBV5-1 and TRBJ2-3; D is undetermined. Trimming left V 4 bases short and J 1 base short, with 16 bases between. CDR3 size: 16 residues. Germline lookup yields CDR1 SGHRS and CDR2 YFSETQ. CDR3 loop: CASSTHQEEGTDTQYF. The CDR3 DNA reads as TGCGCCAGCAGCACCCATCAGGAAGAGGGCACAGATACGCAGTATTTT.

The V gene is TRBV5-6, the J gene TRBJ2-1; D is unresolved. Trimming removed 0 bases at V and 5 bases at J, with 6 bases between. This CDR3 is built from 13 residues. Germline V gives CDR1 SGHDT, CDR2 YYEEEE. CDR3 in amino acids: CASSLAADNEQFF. In nucleotides, the CDR3 is TGTGCCAGCAGCTTGGCTGCGGACAATGAGCAGTTCTTC.

This clone came up a few times. The chain employs TRBV12-5 and TRBJ1-1; unclear D gene. V was shortened by 4 bases and J by 2 bases, with 8 bases between the two germline ends. CDR1 is LGHNT and CDR2 is FRNRAP in the germline V gene. The CDR3 runs 13 residues. Here the CDR3 reads CASGWETNTEAFF. The DNA for the CDR3 is TGTGCTAGTGGTTGGGAAACCAACACTGAAGCTTTCTTT.

This clone came up once. The J gene is TRBJ2-3, the V gene TRBV19, with 9 positions matching TRBD2. The CDR3 is made up of 17 amino acids. V shed 3 bases, J shed 5 bases, and the junction held 12 bases outside the gene matches. In germline, CDR1 is LNHDA, CDR2 SQIVND (reference sequence). The CDR3, as DNA: TGTGCCAGTAGTATCGTCCCCCTAGCGGGATCGGGAGATACGCAGTATTTT. It encodes CASSIVPLAGSGDTQYF.

As for this clone: This CDR3 is also generated by other DNA sequences in the sample. The chain recombines TRBV12-3 or TRBV12-4 with TRBJ2-7; D unresolved. The V end lost 1 base, the J end lost 3 bases, and 4 bases lay between the germline ends. The CDR3 has 12 amino acids. The CDR3 DNA follows: TGTGCCAGCAGTTTAGGAAGCTACGAGCAGTACTTC. This sequence encodes CASSLGSYEQYF.

The chain carries TRBV10-3 and TRBJ2-2; 7 nucleotides agree with TRBD1. Trimming at V came to 7 bases and at J to 3 bases, leaving 5 bases not matched to a gene. The CDR3 totals 14 residues. The germline V gene encodes CDR1 ENHRY and CDR2 SYGVKD. The CDR3 is CAITGQAYTGELFF. The CDR3 DNA sequence: TGTGCCATCACAGGACAGGCCTACACCGGGGAGCTGTTTTTT.

V and J are TRBV6-1 and TRBJ2-4; TRBD2 agrees at 7 bases. The CDR3 loop spans 15 amino acids. The V and J ends lost 1 base and 1 base, in that order; junction bases with no gene match: 1. The V gene's germline CDR1 is MNHNS and CDR2 SASEGT. CDR3 protein: CASSEVGGAKNIQYF. CDR3 coding DNA: TGTGCCAGCAGTGAAGTCGGGGGGGCCAAAAACATTCAGTACTTC.

The V gene is TRBV24-1, the J gene TRBJ2-4; tentatively, D is TRBD2 (6 bases). The CDR3 covers 14 residues. From germline, CDR1 is KGHDR and CDR2 SFDVKD. V was shortened by 6 bases and J by 3 bases, with 11 bases between the two germline ends. The CDR3, as DNA: TGTGCCACCAGTCCCGGAGGGAACAAAAACATTCAGTACTTC. This encodes CATSPGGNKNIQYF.

This clone showed up just a few times. This chain uses TRBV19 with TRBJ2-1; no definite D call. The germline V gene encodes CDR1 LNHDA and CDR2 SQIVND (reference sequence). The V and J ends lost 10 bases and 0 bases respectively, with 16 bases between them. CDR3 length equals 15 residues. The CDR3 nucleotides are TGTGCCACCAGTAGTACTTTACACTCCTACAATGAGCAGTTCTTC. It translates to CATSSTLHSYNEQFF.

The chain has TRBV10-1 and TRBJ2-3; TRBD2 matches 7 bases. The CDR3 length is 14 residues. The trim removed 8 bases at V and 3 bases at J, leaving 8 bases unmatched. The germline V gene encodes CDR1 WNHNN and CDR2 SYGVQD (reference sequence). Here the CDR3 reads CASSSGRVTDTQYF. For the CDR3, the DNA is TGCGCCAGCTCCTCAGGGAGGGTAACAGATACGCAGTATTTT.

The chain employs TRBV19 and TRBJ1-2; a weak D match, TRBD1 (6 bases). This CDR3 spans 14 amino acids. The germline CDR1 and CDR2 sequences are LNHDA and SQIVND (reference sequence). Between the trimmed V and J ends, which lost 9 bases and 7 bases, there was a span of 21 bases. CDR3 sequence: CARGVLQGSSGYTF. In DNA, the CDR3 is TGTGCCAGGGGAGTTTTACAGGGTAGCTCTGGCTACACCTTC.

The gene calls are TRBV3-1 (or the pseudogene TRBV3-2) and TRBJ2-1; a possible D gene is TRBD1 (5 bases). Germline V gene data show CDR1 as LGHDT and CDR2 as YNNKEL (reference sequence). The CDR3 consists of 15 residues. The ends were cut back, 5 bases at V and 10 bases at J, with 21 bases in the middle. CDR3 nucleotides: TGTGCCAGCAGCGCCTCCCCTCTAGGGGTGGGGGAGCAGTTCTTC. This codes for CASSASPLGVGEQFF.

The chain carries TRBV5-1 and TRBJ1-1; D is uncertain. The CDR3 sequence is 14 residues long. Trimming shortened V by 1 base and J by 2 bases, and 9 bases separated the two germline ends. Germline CDR1 SGHRS, CDR2 YFSETQ. The CDR3 DNA follows: TGCGCCAGCAGCTTGCTTCATGATAACACTGAAGCTTTCTTT. It is translated as CASSLLHDNTEAFF.

This clone was seen only once. The rearrangement joins TRBV6-1 to TRBJ1-2; D call uncertain. V lost 0 bases to trimming and J lost 8 bases, with 7 bases between them. There are 12 residues in the CDR3. The germline gives CDR1 MNHNS, CDR2 SASEGT. The DNA of the CDR3 is TGTGCCAGCAGTGAAGCCTGGGAAGGCTACACCTTC. It encodes CASSEAWEGYTF.

V and J are TRBV18 and TRBJ2-1; TRBD2 aligns across 9 bases. This CDR3 region has 18 residues. Trimming took 0 bases from V and 7 from J; bases not matched to a gene: 13. Germline assignment: CDR1 KGHSH and CDR2 LQKENI. CDR3 sequence: CASSPPETSGWEGNEQFF. CDR3 nucleotides: TGTGCCAGCTCACCACCTGAGACTAGCGGCTGGGAGGGTAATGAGCAGTTCTTC.

The J gene is TRBJ2-5, the V gene TRBV5-6; the match to TRBD2 covers 10 bases. The CDR3 runs 15 residues. Germline CDR1 SGHDT, CDR2 YYEEEE. Trimming took 4 bases from V and 6 from J; bases not matched to a gene: 9. The CDR3 DNA follows: TGTGCCAGCAGCATGGGCGGGACTAGCGAAAAGACCCAGTACTTC. This codes for CASSMGGTSEKTQYF.

The chain carries TRBV7-8 and TRBJ1-5, with a possible D match to TRBD1 (5 bases). Germline CDR1 is SGHVS and CDR2 is FQNEAQ. Trimming left V 8 bases short and J 0 bases short, with 11 bases between. This CDR3 comprises 14 residues. The CDR3 region is CASSGTDSNQPQHF. CDR3 sequence (DNA): TGTGCCAGCTCTGGGACGGATAGCAATCAGCCCCAGCATTTT.

This clone was detected only once. The chain uses TRBV18 and TRBJ1-1, with D perhaps matching TRBD1 (5 bases). CDR3 length: 14 residues. Looked up from germline, CDR1 is KGHSH and CDR2 is LQKENI. V was pared by 3 bases and J by 4 bases, with 12 bases between. The DNA of the CDR3 is TGTGCCAGCTCACCCCGAGGCGGGGGCACTGAAGCTTTCTTT. The encoded protein is CASSPRGGGTEAFF.

V is TRBV3-1 (or the pseudogene TRBV3-2) and J is TRBJ2-7; 7 nucleotides align to TRBD1. From germline, CDR1 is LGHDT and CDR2 YNNKEL (reference sequence). V was pared by 3 bases and J by 3 bases, with 8 bases of the junction left unmatched. This CDR3 spans 15 amino acids. CDR3 nucleotides: TGTGCCAGCAGCCACACAGGGGTACGTGGCTACGAGCAGTACTTC. Protein: CASSHTGVRGYEQYF.

The J gene is TRBJ2-3, the V gene TRBV27; 8 nucleotides line up with TRBD2. The ends lost 3 bases at V and 4 bases at J; junction bases unmatched: 9. Per germline, CDR1 MNHEY and CDR2 SMNVEV (reference sequence). The CDR3 contains 16 residues. CDR3 in DNA: TGTGCCAGCAGTTTCTTTGGCGGGAGGCCTGCAGATACGCAGTATTTT. This codes for CASSFFGGRPADTQYF.

The chain links TRBV5-1 to TRBJ1-2; D gene ambiguous. The CDR3 has 12 amino acids. V gave up 0 bases and J gave up 4 bases, with 4 bases separating them. Germline lookup yields CDR1 SGHRS and CDR2 YFSETQ. CDR3 nucleotides: TGCGCCAGCAGCTTGGATACCTATGGCTACACCTTC. Amino acids: CASSLDTYGYTF.

This sequence joins TRBV6-6 and TRBJ1-4; D is unclear. This CDR3 is built from 15 residues. CDR1 MNHNY and CDR2 SVGAGI come from the germline V gene (reference sequence). V lost 6 bases to trimming and J lost 4 bases, with 15 bases between them. CDR3 bases: TGTGCCAGCAGCCCGGCGTGGAACCTTAATGAAAAACTGTTTTTT. Encoded protein: CASSPAWNLNEKLFF.

The rearrangement uses TRBV27 and TRBJ2-3; TRBD2 aligns across 9 bases. Germline CDR1 MNHEY, CDR2 SMNVEV (reference sequence). Trimming removed 8 bases from V and 2 bases from J; junction bases left unmatched: 11. The CDR3 runs to 16 residues. The CDR3 reads CASGPRLAETTDTQYF. CDR3 DNA sequence: TGTGCCAGCGGCCCTAGACTAGCGGAGACCACAGATACGCAGTATTTT.

The chain is built from TRBV2 and TRBJ1-2, with 11 bases aligning to TRBD1. The CDR3 loop spans 15 amino acids. V trimming: 5 bases; J trimming: 1 base; junction bases outside the gene matches: 3. The germline V gene has CDR1 SNHLY and CDR2 FYNNEI. The CDR3 reads CASSRTGGDNYGYTF. The CDR3 region has the DNA TGTGCCAGCAGTCGGACAGGGGGCGATAACTATGGCTACACCTTC.